The present TCR beta chain was sequenced within a study of PD-1 blockade in classical Hodgkin lymphoma. Relapse was seen in all patients after autologous stem cell transplantation, and brentuximab vedotin exposure was variable. Clones were read by immunoSEQ multiplex PCR, and TCRdb kept only the in-frame ones, dropping some. The table shows some 150,000 clones, with around 84% occurring only once. This CDR3 has 14 residues. Looked up from germline, CDR1 is SGHTA and CDR2 is FQGTGA. V shed 2 bases and J 7 bases; nucleotides not matched to a gene: 5. This clone was detected once. This sample includes further DNA sequences coding for the same CDR3.

The input for sequencing was peripheral blood mononuclear cells (PBMCs), taken before the second cycle of nivolumab. The clonotype was recovered from a human donor with classical Hodgkin lymphoma. V usage is TRBV7-3 and J usage is TRBJ1-2, with 9 bases fitting TRBD1. The CDR3 reads CASSLSPGQGGYTF. DNA for the CDR3: TGTGCCAGCAGCTTATCCCCGGGACAGGGTGGCTACACCTTC.